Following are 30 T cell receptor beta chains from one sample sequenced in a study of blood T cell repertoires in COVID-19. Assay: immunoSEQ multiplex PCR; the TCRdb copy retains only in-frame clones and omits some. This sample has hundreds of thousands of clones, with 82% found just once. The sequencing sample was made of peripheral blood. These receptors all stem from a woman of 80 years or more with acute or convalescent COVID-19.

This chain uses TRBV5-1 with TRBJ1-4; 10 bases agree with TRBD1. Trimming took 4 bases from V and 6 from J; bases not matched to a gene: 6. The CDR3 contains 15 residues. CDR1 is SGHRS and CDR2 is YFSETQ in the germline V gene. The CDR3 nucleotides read TGCGCCAGCAGCCTACCGACAGGGGGCCATGAAAAACTGTTTTTT. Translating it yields CASSLPTGGHEKLFF.

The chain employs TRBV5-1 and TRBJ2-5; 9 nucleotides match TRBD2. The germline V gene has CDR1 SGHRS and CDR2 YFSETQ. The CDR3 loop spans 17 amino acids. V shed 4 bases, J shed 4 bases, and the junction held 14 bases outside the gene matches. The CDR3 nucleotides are TGCGCCAGCAGCAGGGAGGGTGGAGCGGGAGGAACAGAGACCCAGTACTTC. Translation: CASSREGGAGGTETQYF.

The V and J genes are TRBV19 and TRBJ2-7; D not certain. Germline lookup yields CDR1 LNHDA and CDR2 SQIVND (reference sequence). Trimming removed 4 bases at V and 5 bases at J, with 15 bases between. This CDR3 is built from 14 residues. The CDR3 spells CASSRLGSWDEQYF. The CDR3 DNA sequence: TGTGCCAGTAGTAGGCTGGGCTCCTGGGACGAGCAGTACTTC. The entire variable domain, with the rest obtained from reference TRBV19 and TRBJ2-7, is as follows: DGGITQSPKYLFRKEGQNVTLSCEQNLNHDAMYWYRQDPGQGLRLIYYSQIVNDFQKGDIAEGYSVSREKKESFPLTVTSAQKNPTAFYLCASSRLGSWDEQYFGPGTRLTVT.

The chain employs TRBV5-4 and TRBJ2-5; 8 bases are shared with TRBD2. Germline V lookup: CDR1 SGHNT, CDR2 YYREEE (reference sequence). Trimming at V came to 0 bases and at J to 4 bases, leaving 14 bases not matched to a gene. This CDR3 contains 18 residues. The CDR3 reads CASSLAPAGAAAGETQYF. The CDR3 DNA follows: TGTGCCAGCAGCTTGGCCCCAGCGGGGGCCGCCGCGGGAGAGACCCAGTACTTC.

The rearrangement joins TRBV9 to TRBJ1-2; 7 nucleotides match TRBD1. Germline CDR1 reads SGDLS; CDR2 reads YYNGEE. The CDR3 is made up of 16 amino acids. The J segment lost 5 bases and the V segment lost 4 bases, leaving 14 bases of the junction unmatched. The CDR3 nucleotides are TGTGCCAGCAGCCCCCAGGACAGGAGGGTTCTTTATGGCTACACCTTC. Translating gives CASSPQDRRVLYGYTF.

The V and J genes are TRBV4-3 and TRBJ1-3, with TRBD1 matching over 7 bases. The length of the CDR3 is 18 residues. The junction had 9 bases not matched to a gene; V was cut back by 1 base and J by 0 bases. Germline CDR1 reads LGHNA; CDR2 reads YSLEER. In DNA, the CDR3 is TGCGCCAGCAGCCAAGTTTTAGCAGGGGGAAACTCTGGAAACACCATATATTTT. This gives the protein CASSQVLAGGNSGNTIYF.

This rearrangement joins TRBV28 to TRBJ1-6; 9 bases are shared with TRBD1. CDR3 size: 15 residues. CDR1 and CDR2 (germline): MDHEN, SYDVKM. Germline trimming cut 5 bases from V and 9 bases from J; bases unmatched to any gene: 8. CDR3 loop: CASSIPTGGVSPLHF. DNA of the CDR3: TGTGCCAGCAGTATCCCCACAGGGGGCGTTTCACCCCTCCACTTT.

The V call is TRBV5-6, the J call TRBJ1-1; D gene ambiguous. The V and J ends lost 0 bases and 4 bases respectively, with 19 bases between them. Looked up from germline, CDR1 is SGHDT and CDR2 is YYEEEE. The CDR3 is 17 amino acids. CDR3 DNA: TGTGCCAGCAGCTTGGCCGGGCGGGGAGGGCGTGTCACTGAAGCTTTCTTT. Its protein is CASSLAGRGGRVTEAFF.

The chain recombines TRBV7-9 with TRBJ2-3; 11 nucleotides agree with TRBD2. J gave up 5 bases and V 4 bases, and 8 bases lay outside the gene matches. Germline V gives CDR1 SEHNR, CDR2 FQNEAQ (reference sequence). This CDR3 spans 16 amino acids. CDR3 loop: CASSSGSGGALDTQYF. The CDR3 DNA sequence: TGTGCCAGCAGCTCCGGTAGCGGGGGGGCTTTAGATACGCAGTATTTT.

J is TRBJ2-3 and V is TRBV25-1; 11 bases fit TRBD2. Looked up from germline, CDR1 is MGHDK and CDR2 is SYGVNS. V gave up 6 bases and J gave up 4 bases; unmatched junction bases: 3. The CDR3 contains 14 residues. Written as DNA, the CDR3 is TGTGCCAGCAGGACTAGCGGGGCATCAGATACGCAGTATTTT. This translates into CASRTSGASDTQYF.

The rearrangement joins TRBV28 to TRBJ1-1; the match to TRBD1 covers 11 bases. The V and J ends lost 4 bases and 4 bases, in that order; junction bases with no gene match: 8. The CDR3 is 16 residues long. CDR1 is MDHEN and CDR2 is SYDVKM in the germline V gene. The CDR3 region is CASSSHGTGGSTEAFF. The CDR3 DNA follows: TGTGCCAGCAGTTCCCACGGGACAGGGGGGAGCACTGAAGCTTTCTTT.

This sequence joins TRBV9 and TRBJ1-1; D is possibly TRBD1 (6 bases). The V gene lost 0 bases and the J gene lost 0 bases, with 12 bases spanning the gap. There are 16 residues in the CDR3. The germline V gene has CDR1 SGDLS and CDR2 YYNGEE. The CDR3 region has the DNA TGTGCCAGCAGCGTAGATGGGGGGGCCTTGAACACTGAAGCTTTCTTT. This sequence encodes CASSVDGGALNTEAFF. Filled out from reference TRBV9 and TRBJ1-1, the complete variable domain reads DSGVTQTPKHLITATGQRVTLRCSPRSGDLSVYWYQQSLDQGLQFLIQYYNGEERAKGNILERFSAQQFPDLHSELNLSSLELGDSALYFCASSVDGGALNTEAFFGQGTRLTVV.

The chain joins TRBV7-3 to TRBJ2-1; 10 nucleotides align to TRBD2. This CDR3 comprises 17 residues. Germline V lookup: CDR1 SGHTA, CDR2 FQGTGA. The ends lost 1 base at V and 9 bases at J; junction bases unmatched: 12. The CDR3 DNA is TGTGCCAGCAGCTTAAGACCCACTAGCGGGATAATTAGTGAGCAGTTCTTC. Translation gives CASSLRPTSGIISEQFF. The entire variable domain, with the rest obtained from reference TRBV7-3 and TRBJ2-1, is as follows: GAGVSQTPSNKVTEKGKYVELRCDPISGHTALYWYRQSLGQGPEFLIYFQGTGAADDSGLPNDRFFAVRPEGSVSTLKIQRTERGDSAVYLCASSLRPTSGIISEQFFGPGTRLTVL.

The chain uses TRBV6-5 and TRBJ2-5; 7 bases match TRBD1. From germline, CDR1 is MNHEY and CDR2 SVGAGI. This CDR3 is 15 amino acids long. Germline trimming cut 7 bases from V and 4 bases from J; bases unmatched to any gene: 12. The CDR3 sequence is CASTAAGTVGETQYF. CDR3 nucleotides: TGTGCCAGCACCGCCGCTGGGACAGTGGGAGAGACCCAGTACTTC.

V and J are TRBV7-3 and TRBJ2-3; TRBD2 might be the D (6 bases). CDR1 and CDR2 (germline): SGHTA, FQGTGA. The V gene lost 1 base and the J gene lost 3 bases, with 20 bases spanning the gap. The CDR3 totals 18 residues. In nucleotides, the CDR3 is TGTGCCAGCAGCTTAAACCAGGTCCGGAGGGGAGCGACAGATACGCAGTATTTT. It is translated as CASSLNQVRRGATDTQYF.

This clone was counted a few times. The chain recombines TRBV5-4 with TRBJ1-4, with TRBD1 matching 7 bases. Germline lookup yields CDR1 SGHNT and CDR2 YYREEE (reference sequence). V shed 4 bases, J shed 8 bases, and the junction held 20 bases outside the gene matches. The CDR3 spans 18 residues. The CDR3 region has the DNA TGTGCCAGCAGCCTTAAAAGGGACAGCGCGGGGCTGGGGGAAAAACTGTTTTTT. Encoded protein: CASSLKRDSAGLGEKLFF.

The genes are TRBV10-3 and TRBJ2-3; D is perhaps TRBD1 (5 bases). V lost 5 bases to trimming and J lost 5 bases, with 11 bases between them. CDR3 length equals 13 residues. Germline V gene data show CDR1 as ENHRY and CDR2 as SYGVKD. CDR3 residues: CAISNRGGDTQYF. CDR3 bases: TGTGCCATCAGTAATAGGGGTGGAGATACGCAGTATTTT.

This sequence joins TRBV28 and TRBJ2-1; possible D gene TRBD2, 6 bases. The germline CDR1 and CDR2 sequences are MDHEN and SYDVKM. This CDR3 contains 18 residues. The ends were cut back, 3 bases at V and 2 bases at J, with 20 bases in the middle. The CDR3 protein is CASSFFGLGRGTYNEQFF. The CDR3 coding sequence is TGTGCCAGCAGTTTCTTCGGCTTGGGCCGCGGGACCTACAATGAGCAGTTCTTC.

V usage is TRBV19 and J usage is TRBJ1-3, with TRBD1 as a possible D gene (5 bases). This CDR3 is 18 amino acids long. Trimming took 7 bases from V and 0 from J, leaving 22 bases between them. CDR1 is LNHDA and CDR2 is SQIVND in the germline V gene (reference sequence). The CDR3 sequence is CASTSIGGLGDSGNTIYF. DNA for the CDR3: TGTGCCAGTACCTCAATTGGAGGGTTAGGGGACTCTGGAAACACCATATATTTT.

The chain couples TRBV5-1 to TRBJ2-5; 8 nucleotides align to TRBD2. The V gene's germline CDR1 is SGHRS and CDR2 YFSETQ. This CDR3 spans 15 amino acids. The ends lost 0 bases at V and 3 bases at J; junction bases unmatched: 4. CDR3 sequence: CASSLAGGPEETQYF. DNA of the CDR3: TGCGCCAGCAGCTTGGCGGGAGGGCCGGAAGAGACCCAGTACTTC. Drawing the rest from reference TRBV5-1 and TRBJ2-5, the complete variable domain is KAGVTQTPRYLIKTRGQQVTLSCSPISGHRSVSWYQQTPGQGLQFLFEYFSETQRNKGNFPGRFSGRQFSNSRSEMNVSTLELGDSALYLCASSLAGGPEETQYFGPGTRLLVL.

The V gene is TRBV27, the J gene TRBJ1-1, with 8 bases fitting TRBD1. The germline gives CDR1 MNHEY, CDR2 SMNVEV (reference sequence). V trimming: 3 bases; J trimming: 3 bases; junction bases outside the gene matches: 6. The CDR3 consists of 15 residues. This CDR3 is CASSFEAGGYTEAFF. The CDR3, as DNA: TGTGCCAGCAGTTTTGAGGCAGGGGGCTACACTGAAGCTTTCTTT.

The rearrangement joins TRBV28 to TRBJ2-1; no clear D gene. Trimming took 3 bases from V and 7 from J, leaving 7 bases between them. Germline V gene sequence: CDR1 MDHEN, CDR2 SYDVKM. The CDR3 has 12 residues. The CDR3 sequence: CASSFTRNEQFF. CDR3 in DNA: TGTGCCAGCAGTTTCACGAGGAATGAGCAGTTCTTC.

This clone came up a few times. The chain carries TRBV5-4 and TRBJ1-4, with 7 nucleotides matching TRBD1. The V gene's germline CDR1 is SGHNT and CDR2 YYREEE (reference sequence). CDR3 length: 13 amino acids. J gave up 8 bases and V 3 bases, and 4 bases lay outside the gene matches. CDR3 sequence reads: CASSWDRGEKLFF. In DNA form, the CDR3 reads TGTGCCAGCAGCTGGGACAGAGGGGAAAAACTGTTTTTT.

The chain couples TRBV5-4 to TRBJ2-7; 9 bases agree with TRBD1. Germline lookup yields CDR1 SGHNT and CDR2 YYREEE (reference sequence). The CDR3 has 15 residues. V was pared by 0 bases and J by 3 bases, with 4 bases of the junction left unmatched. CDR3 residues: CASSLGGQGNYEQYF. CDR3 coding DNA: TGTGCCAGCAGCTTGGGGGGACAGGGAAACTACGAGCAGTACTTC.

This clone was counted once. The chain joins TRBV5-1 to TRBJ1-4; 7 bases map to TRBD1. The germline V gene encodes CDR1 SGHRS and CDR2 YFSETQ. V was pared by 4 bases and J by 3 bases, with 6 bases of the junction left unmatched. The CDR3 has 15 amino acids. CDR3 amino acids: CASSLAGGSNEKLFF. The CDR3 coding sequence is TGCGCCAGCAGCCTAGCAGGGGGGTCTAATGAAAAACTGTTTTTT.

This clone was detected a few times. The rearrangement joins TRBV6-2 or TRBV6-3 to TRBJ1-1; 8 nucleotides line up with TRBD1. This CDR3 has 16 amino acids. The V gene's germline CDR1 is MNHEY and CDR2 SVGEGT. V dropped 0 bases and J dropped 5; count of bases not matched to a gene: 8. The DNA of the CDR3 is TGTGCCAGCAGTTACTCCCCTGGACAGGGAGGGACTGAAGCTTTCTTT. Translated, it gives CASSYSPGQGGTEAFF.

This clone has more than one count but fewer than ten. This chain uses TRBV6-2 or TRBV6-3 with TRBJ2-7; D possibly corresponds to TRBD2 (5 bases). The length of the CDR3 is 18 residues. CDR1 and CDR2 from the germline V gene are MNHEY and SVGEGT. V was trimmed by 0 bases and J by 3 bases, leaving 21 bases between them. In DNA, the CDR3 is TGTGCCAGCAGTTACTCACCCGAGGGTGCTGGAGTGTACTACGAGCAGTACTTC. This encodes CASSYSPEGAGVYYEQYF.

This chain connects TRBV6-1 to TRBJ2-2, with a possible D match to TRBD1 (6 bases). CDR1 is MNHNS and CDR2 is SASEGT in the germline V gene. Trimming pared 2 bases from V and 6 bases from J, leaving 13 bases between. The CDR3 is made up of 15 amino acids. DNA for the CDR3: TGTGCCAGCAGTGAACCAGGGGAGACCCCCGGGGAGCTGTTTTTT. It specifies CASSEPGETPGELFF.

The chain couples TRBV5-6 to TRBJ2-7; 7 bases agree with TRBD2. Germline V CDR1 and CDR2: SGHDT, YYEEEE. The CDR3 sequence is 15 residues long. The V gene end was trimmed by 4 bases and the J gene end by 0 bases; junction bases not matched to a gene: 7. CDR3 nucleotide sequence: TGTGCCAGCAGCCTTAGCGGGTTACGCTCCTACGAGCAGTACTTC. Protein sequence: CASSLSGLRSYEQYF.

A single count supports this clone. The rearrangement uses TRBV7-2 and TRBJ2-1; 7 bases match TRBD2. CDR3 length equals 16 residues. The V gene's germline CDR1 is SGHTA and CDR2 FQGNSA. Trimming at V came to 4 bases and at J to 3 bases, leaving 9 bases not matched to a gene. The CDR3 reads CASSSAPAGVYNEQFF. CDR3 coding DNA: TGTGCCAGCAGCTCAGCCCCCGCGGGGGTCTACAATGAGCAGTTCTTC.